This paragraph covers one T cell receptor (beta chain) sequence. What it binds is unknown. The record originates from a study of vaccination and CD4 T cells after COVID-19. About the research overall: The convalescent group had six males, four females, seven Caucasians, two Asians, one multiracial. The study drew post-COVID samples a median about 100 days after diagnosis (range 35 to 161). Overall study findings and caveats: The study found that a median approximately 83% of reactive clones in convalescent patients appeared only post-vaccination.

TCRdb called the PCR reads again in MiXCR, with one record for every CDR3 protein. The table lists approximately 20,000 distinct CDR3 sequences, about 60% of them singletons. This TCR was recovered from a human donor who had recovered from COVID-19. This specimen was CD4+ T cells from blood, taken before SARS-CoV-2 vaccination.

The CDR3 loop is CSAIGPTDTQYF. Here the CDR3 DNA reads TGCAGTGCTATCGGCCCCACAGATACGCAGTATTTT. The rearrangement joins TRBV20-1 to TRBJ2-3; D uncertain. The CDR3 runs to 12 residues. The germline V gene has CDR1 DFQATT and CDR2 SNEGSKA (reference sequence). The V and J ends lost 4 bases and 2 bases respectively, with 7 bases between them.